This TCR beta chain was captured in a study of shared clonotypes between healthy human individuals. J lost 1 base, V lost 2 bases, and 1 base had no gene match. Looked up from germline, CDR1 is MNHNY and CDR2 is SVGAGI (reference sequence). This CDR3 contains 14 residues. The method was immunoSEQ multiplex PCR; TCRdb's version includes in-frame clones alone and lacks a portion of them. The table includes about 1 million clones, around 75% detected once. Subsets obtained from CD4+ cells comprised CD45RA+ naive and CD45RA-negative memory cells. The chain recombines TRBV6-6 with TRBJ2-7; 8 bases align to TRBD1. This receptor was taken from a man between 18 and 29 years old in good health. Sample: memory CD4+ T cells sorted from blood. Subset specified: CD45RA-negative fraction. The CDR3 coding sequence is TGTGCCAGCAGTTACGACAGGGGATCCTACGAGCAGTACTTC. It encodes CASSYDRGSYEQYF.